This entry lists 29 T cell receptor beta chains sequenced from one sample in a study of blood T cells in healthy people across ages. The use of a sample-barcoded 5' primer and a J-beta primer mix characterized a second PCR of 7 to 11 cycles. A single record per CDR3 protein comes from TCRdb applying MiXCR to the 5' RACE reads. The data hold about 640,000 distinct CDR3 sequences, with 58% observed a single time. Sequencing used blood. Receptor source: a man aged 55-75 years in good health.

This chain uses TRBV10-3 with TRBJ2-5; D may be TRBD1 (6 bases). CDR3 length equals 15 residues. The germline V gene encodes CDR1 ENHRY and CDR2 SYGVKD. V lost 3 bases, J lost 3 bases, and 14 bases lay in between. The CDR3 sequence: CAISDKRGIEETQYF. CDR3 coding DNA: TGTGCCATCAGTGATAAAAGGGGGATTGAAGAGACCCAGTACTTC.

This chain connects TRBV24-1 to TRBJ2-3; D is unresolved. The ends were cut back, 5 bases at V and 3 bases at J, with 11 bases in the middle. The CDR3 length is 14 residues. Germline loops: CDR1 KGHDR, CDR2 SFDVKD. The DNA of the CDR3 is TGTGCCACCAGTGGAGTAACCGGTACAGATACGCAGTATTTT. It is translated as CATSGVTGTDTQYF.

The chain joins TRBV12-3 or TRBV12-4 to TRBJ2-7, with TRBD1 as a possible D gene (5 bases). V lost 3 bases to trimming and J lost 11 bases, with 14 bases between them. The CDR3 sequence is 12 residues long. This CDR3 reads CASSFPTGVKYF. CDR3 in DNA: TGTGCCAGCAGTTTCCCCACAGGAGTGAAGTACTTC.

This clonotype was counted ten times or more. A much larger clone differs from this one at a single base, so this may be a read error. This chain uses TRBV11-2 with TRBJ1-4; D gene uncertain. Germline-derived CDR1 and CDR2 are SGHAT and FQNNGV. The CDR3 is 17 amino acids. V lost 1 base and J lost 0, with 12 bases in between. CDR3 DNA sequence: TGTGCCAGCAGCTTAGCGCCAGGACGGTCAACTAATGAAAAACTGTTTTTT. It specifies CASSLAPGRSTNEKLFF.

The chain couples TRBV4-2 to TRBJ2-5, with 13 bases lining up with TRBD2. The CDR3 covers 16 residues. J was trimmed by 0 bases and V by 5 bases; bases with no gene match: 3. Germline CDR1 is LGHNA and CDR2 is YNFKEQ. CDR3 protein: CASSVGLAGDQETQYF. The CDR3 nucleotides read TGTGCCAGCAGCGTAGGACTAGCGGGGGACCAAGAGACCCAGTACTTC.

This clonotype occurred a few times. V and J are TRBV10-3 and TRBJ2-5; 9 nucleotides agree with TRBD1. Matching the DNA end better, TRBJ2-7 makes the J call doubtful. The length of the CDR3 is 14 residues. Germline V lookup: CDR1 ENHRY, CDR2 SYGVKD. CDR3 nucleotide sequence: TGTGCCATCAGACCGGGACAGGGTGGCTACGAGCAGTACTTC. Its protein is CAIRPGQGGYEQYF.

This chain joins TRBV4-1 and TRBJ1-1; D is ambiguous. The CDR3 totals 15 residues. V was trimmed by 0 bases and J by 4 bases, leaving 12 bases between them. From germline, CDR1 is MGHRA and CDR2 YSYEKL. The CDR3 nucleotides read TGCGCCAGCAGCCAAGATGCGGCGCAGATCACTGAAGCTTTCTTT. Its protein is CASSQDAAQITEAFF.

This clonotype has only a few counts. The chain employs TRBV5-5 and TRBJ2-7; no reliable D call. The CDR3 is 15 residues long. V was trimmed by 0 bases and J by 0 bases, leaving 10 bases between them. CDR1 and CDR2 (germline): SGHKS, YYEKEE (reference sequence). The CDR3: CASSLGQWTSYEQYF. The CDR3 DNA sequence: TGTGCCAGCAGCTTGGGGCAGTGGACCTCCTACGAGCAGTACTTC.

The rearrangement joins TRBV25-1 to TRBJ1-2; TRBD1 aligns across 7 bases. J was trimmed by 7 bases and V by 0 bases; bases with no gene match: 5. The CDR3 loop spans 14 amino acids. From germline, CDR1 is MGHDK and CDR2 SYGVNS. This CDR3 is CASSEYGDRVGYTF. CDR3 nucleotide sequence: TGTGCCAGCAGTGAATATGGTGACAGGGTTGGCTACACCTTC.

The chain carries TRBV5-1 and TRBJ2-5, with D tentatively TRBD1 or TRBD2 (5 bases each). The CDR3 covers 14 residues. Germline loops: CDR1 SGHRS, CDR2 YFSETQ. V was shortened by 4 bases and J by 2 bases, with 12 bases between the two germline ends. Written as DNA, the CDR3 is TGCGCCAGCAGCAGGGACGGTGAACAAGAGACCCAGTACTTC. Amino acids: CASSRDGEQETQYF.

This chain links TRBV6-4 with TRBJ2-1; 9 nucleotides match TRBD1. V was clipped by 6 bases and J by 4 bases; unmatched bases: 7. CDR1 MRHNA and CDR2 SNTAGT come from the germline V gene. The CDR3 has 15 amino acids. CDR3 sequence (DNA): TGTGCCAGCAGCGCCGGGACAGGGCGATACAATGAGCAGTTCTTC. It encodes CASSAGTGRYNEQFF.

The chain employs TRBV6-5 and TRBJ2-7, with TRBD2 identical over 8 bases. The CDR3 is 13 residues long. V shed 7 bases and J 6 bases; nucleotides not matched to a gene: 8. CDR1 and CDR2 (germline): MNHEY, SVGAGI. In nucleotides, the CDR3 is TGTGCCAGCAAACCGGGAGGGATCGGCGAGCAGTACTTC. It codes for CASKPGGIGEQYF.

The gene calls are TRBV29-1 and TRBJ2-2; 8 bases fit TRBD1. Germline lookup yields CDR1 SQVTM and CDR2 ANQGSEA. With V trimmed by 6 bases and J by 1 base, 4 bases remained unmatched. The CDR3 is 14 amino acids. Written as DNA, the CDR3 is TGCAGCGTGGCCAGGGGGCTGAACACCGGGGAGCTGTTTTTT. The encoded protein is CSVARGLNTGELFF.

V usage is TRBV12-3 or TRBV12-4 and J usage is TRBJ2-7; D uncertain. The J call may be in error: the DNA end matches TRBJ2-4 better. The CDR3 spans 11 residues. The CDR3 DNA is TGTGCCAGCAGTTGGGTCGGCATTCAGTACTTC. It codes for CASSWVGIQYF.

V is TRBV4-2 and J is TRBJ2-5, with D uncertain. V lost 4 bases and J 4 bases, leaving 10 bases between the germline ends. Germline V gene sequence: CDR1 LGHNA, CDR2 YNFKEQ. CDR3 length equals 13 residues. CDR3 nucleotide sequence: TGTGCCAGCAGCCGAAGAGGCCCAGAGACCCAGTACTTC. Translating it yields CASSRRGPETQYF.

The CDR3 loop reads CASSSFGDLYNEQFF. In DNA form, the CDR3 reads TGCGCCAGCAGTTCCTTCGGGGACTTATACAATGAGCAGTTCTTC. V usage is TRBV10-1 and J usage is TRBJ2-1; tentative D call: TRBD2 (6 bases). Germline assignment: CDR1 WNHNN and CDR2 SYGVQD (reference sequence). This CDR3 has 15 residues. Trimming took off 5 bases at V and 4 bases at J, with 15 bases between the two ends.

The CDR3 region is CSARPTGRETQYF. CDR3 sequence (DNA): TGCAGTGCTAGACCGACAGGGAGAGAGACCCAGTACTTC. The chain recombines TRBV20-1 with TRBJ2-5, with 7 bases identical to TRBD1. The V and J ends lost 2 bases and 4 bases, in that order; junction bases with no gene match: 4. Germline lookup yields CDR1 DFQATT and CDR2 SNEGSKA (reference sequence). The CDR3 spans 13 residues.

This clonotype was seen at least ten times. V gene TRBV20-1 combines with J gene TRBJ2-3; 7 nucleotides line up with TRBD2. J was trimmed by 4 bases and V by 4 bases; bases with no gene match: 5. This CDR3 is built from 13 residues. CDR1 DFQATT and CDR2 SNEGSKA come from the germline V gene (reference sequence). The DNA for the CDR3 is TGCAGTGCTAAGGGCGGGGGAGCAGATACGCAGTATTTT. Residues: CSAKGGGADTQYF.

This clonotype was found a few times. The chain employs TRBV5-6 and TRBJ2-7; D call uncertain. CDR3 length: 14 residues. V was clipped by 0 bases and J by 2 bases, with 9 bases between them. The germline gives CDR1 SGHDT, CDR2 YYEEEE. CDR3 amino acids: CASSLGGETYEQYF. For the CDR3, the DNA is TGTGCCAGCAGCTTGGGGGGTGAGACCTACGAGCAGTACTTC.

Details on this clonotype: One end of the junction is discordant with germline, which a read error may explain. This sequence joins TRBV5-6 and TRBJ2-1; unclear D gene. The CDR3 length is 16 residues. Germline lookup yields CDR1 SGHDT and CDR2 YYEEEE. The CDR3 region has the DNA TGTGCCAGCAGCCCCTTGGGCATAAGCTCCTACAGTGAGCAGTTCTTC. Its translation: CASSPLGISSYSEQFF.

The chain carries TRBV5-1 and TRBJ2-5; D possibly uses TRBD1 or TRBD2 (5 bases each). CDR3 length: 14 residues. Germline V gene lookup returns CDR1 SGHRS and CDR2 YFSETQ. V lost 5 bases and J lost 1, with 12 bases in between. The CDR3 loop reads CASSTGLAQETQYF. The CDR3 DNA follows: TGCGCCAGCAGTACAGGACTCGCCCAAGAGACCCAGTACTTC.

The chain employs TRBV28 and TRBJ1-2; no firm D call. Trimming pared 5 bases from V and 6 bases from J, leaving 10 bases between. Germline V gives CDR1 MDHEN, CDR2 SYDVKM. The length of the CDR3 is 12 residues. DNA for the CDR3: TGTGCCAGCAGTGAAACCGAAAATGGCTACACCTTC. This sequence encodes CASSETENGYTF.

This rearrangement joins TRBV28 to TRBJ1-2; D is possibly TRBD1 (6 bases). This CDR3 has 14 residues. Germline CDR1 reads MDHEN; CDR2 reads SYDVKM. V was pared by 7 bases and J by 8 bases, with 20 bases between. The CDR3 sequence is CASTRPGADGGYTF. Written as DNA, the CDR3 is TGTGCCAGCACCCGACCAGGGGCAGACGGCGGCTACACCTTC.

V is TRBV20-1 and J is TRBJ1-5, with a weak D call TRBD1 (6 bases). The CDR3 is made up of 13 amino acids. The germline V and J ends were trimmed by 3 bases and 5 bases, with 11 bases remaining between them. The germline gives CDR1 DFQATT, CDR2 SNEGSKA (reference sequence). CDR3 sequence (DNA): TGCAGTGCTAGGCGGGGGGCGGATCAGCCCCAGCATTTT. Its protein product is CSARRGADQPQHF.

A few counts support this clonotype. The chain employs TRBV10-3 and TRBJ2-7; D may be TRBD2 (6 bases). Trimming stripped 0 bases from V and 4 bases from J, with 7 bases between. CDR1 and CDR2 from the germline V gene are ENHRY and SYGVKD. This CDR3 is 13 amino acids long. CDR3 DNA: TGTGCCATCAGTGAGTCGGGACTTTACGAGCAGTACTTC. It specifies CAISESGLYEQYF.

V is TRBV9 and J is TRBJ1-4, with D perhaps TRBD1 (5 bases). CDR1 SGDLS and CDR2 YYNGEE come from the germline V gene. V was trimmed by 7 bases and J by 5 bases, leaving 15 bases between them. This CDR3 spans 14 amino acids. The CDR3 nucleotides are TGTGCCAGCGCAACAGGCAGGGCAAATGAAAAACTGTTTTTT. Protein sequence: CASATGRANEKLFF.

This clonotype was seen a handful of times. V and J are TRBV28 and TRBJ2-4; D uncertain. The germline V and J ends were trimmed by 3 bases and 5 bases, with 8 bases remaining between them. CDR3 length: 13 residues. From germline, CDR1 is MDHEN and CDR2 SYDVKM. The CDR3 DNA is TGTGCCAGCAGTTTCTCGACTCAAAACATTCAGTACTTC. Translated: CASSFSTQNIQYF.

This clonotype turned up a few times. This chain links TRBV20-1 with TRBJ2-5; perhaps D is TRBD1 or TRBD2 (5 bases each). The CDR3 spans 13 residues. V was pared by 6 bases and J by 2 bases, with 13 bases between. The germline V gene encodes CDR1 DFQATT and CDR2 SNEGSKA (reference sequence). In DNA form, the CDR3 reads TGCAGTGCGTCCGGGACGGATCAAGAGACCCAGTACTTC. Amino acid sequence: CSASGTDQETQYF.

The chain carries TRBV25-1 and TRBJ2-7, with unresolved D. From germline, CDR1 is MGHDK and CDR2 SYGVNS. V gave up 5 bases and J gave up 3 bases, with 17 bases separating them. This CDR3 is built from 15 residues. CDR3 residues: CASSRKVPQSYEQYF. The CDR3 DNA reads TGTGCCAGCAGTCGGAAAGTCCCCCAGAGCTACGAGCAGTACTTC.